This passage covers 14 T cell receptor beta chains from one sample sequenced in a study of blood T cell repertoires in COVID-19. Using immunoSEQ multiplex PCR, the repertoire was profiled, and TCRdb retains in-frame clones only, with some absent. The sample has over 65,000 clones, 86% seen once; the top ten hold approximately 6.3%. The sample taken for sequencing was peripheral blood. These receptors were obtained from a man at least 80 years old with COVID-19, enrolled during active disease.

This chain connects TRBV19 to TRBJ1-6, with 9 bases lining up with TRBD1. The CDR3 has 16 residues. Per the germline V gene, CDR1 is LNHDA and CDR2 is SQIVND (reference sequence). With 5 bases clipped from V and 7 bases from J, the junction kept 9 bases outside the gene matches. CDR3 protein: CASSGGTGRMNSPLHF. The CDR3 nucleotides are TGTGCCAGTAGTGGGGGGACAGGGAGGATGAATTCACCCCTCCACTTT.

The chain has TRBV3-1 (or the pseudogene TRBV3-2) and TRBJ1-2, with D unresolved. Per germline, CDR1 LGHDT and CDR2 YNNKEL (reference sequence). The CDR3 totals 15 residues. V lost 1 base, J lost 8 bases, and 17 bases lay in between. The CDR3 DNA reads TGTGCCAGCAGCCAAGTGACCCTTTTAGCTGGAGGCTACACCTTC. Encoded protein: CASSQVTLLAGGYTF.

The rearrangement joins TRBV7-2 to TRBJ2-1; 8 nucleotides line up with TRBD2. Per germline, CDR1 SGHTA and CDR2 FQGNSA. The CDR3 has 15 amino acids. The V gene end was trimmed by 6 bases and the J gene end by 4 bases; junction bases not matched to a gene: 8. This CDR3 is CASRDPRGAYNEQFF. CDR3 sequence (DNA): TGTGCCAGCAGGGATCCGCGGGGGGCTTACAATGAGCAGTTCTTC.

The chain uses TRBV7-9 and TRBJ2-7; TRBD1 matches at 8 bases. This CDR3 spans 12 amino acids. Losses at the gene ends were 6 bases for V and 6 bases for J; bases not matched to a gene: 4. In germline, CDR1 is SEHNR, CDR2 FQNEAQ (reference sequence). CDR3 in amino acids: CASSRTGIEQYF. CDR3 DNA: TGTGCCAGCAGTCGGACAGGGATCGAGCAGTACTTC. Drawing the rest from reference TRBV7-9 and TRBJ2-7, the complete variable domain is DTGVSQNPRHKITKRGQNVTFRCDPISEHNRLYWYRQTLGQGPEFLTYFQNEAQLEKSRLLSDRFSAERPKGSFSTLEIQRTEQGDSAMYLCASSRTGIEQYFGPGTRLTVT.

The CDR3 loop is CASSSRDRGTGELFF. CDR3 DNA: TGTGCCAGCAGCTCCCGGGACAGGGGCACCGGGGAGCTGTTTTTT. The V gene is TRBV7-2, the J gene TRBJ2-2; 10 bases map to TRBD1. This CDR3 region has 15 residues. Germline lookup yields CDR1 SGHTA and CDR2 FQGNSA. V trimming: 4 bases; J trimming: 4 bases; junction bases outside the gene matches: 3.

V gene TRBV12-2 combines with J gene TRBJ2-7; TRBD1 reflects the table's D call only, with no check against the DNA. TRBV12-2 is termed a pseudogene. This CDR3 is built from 13 residues. Written as DNA, the CDR3 is TGTGCAAGTCGCTTACAGTTAACCTACGAGCAGTACTTC. This encodes CASRLQLTYEQYF.

This chain joins TRBV3-1 (or the pseudogene TRBV3-2) and TRBJ1-4; unclear D gene. CDR1 and CDR2 from the germline V gene are LGHDT and YNNKEL (reference sequence). Trimming left V 0 bases short and J 5 bases short, with 7 bases between. CDR3 length: 14 amino acids. The CDR3 region has the DNA TGTGCCAGCAGCCAAGAGAAGAGAAATGAAAAACTGTTTTTT. Protein product: CASSQEKRNEKLFF.

This clone was recorded once. The V gene is TRBV5-1, the J gene TRBJ2-2, with 11 bases fitting TRBD2. The ends lost 4 bases at V and 8 bases at J; junction bases unmatched: 4. CDR3 size: 14 residues. Germline CDR1 is SGHRS and CDR2 is YFSETQ. The CDR3 reads CASSLLAGEGELFF. The CDR3 DNA is TGCGCCAGCAGCCTACTAGCGGGGGAAGGGGAGCTGTTTTTT.

The CDR3 reads CASASASSGNTIYF. The CDR3 DNA follows: TGTGCCAGCGCCTCAGCGAGCTCTGGAAACACCATATATTTT. The rearrangement uses TRBV7-2 and TRBJ1-3; no definite D call. The V gene lost 8 bases and the J gene lost 0 bases, with 11 bases spanning the gap. The CDR3 spans 14 residues. Per the germline V gene, CDR1 is SGHTA and CDR2 is FQGNSA. The whole variable domain, filled in from reference TRBV7-2 and TRBJ1-3, reads GAGVSQSPSNKVTEKGKDVELRCDPISGHTALYWYRQSLGQGLEFLIYFQGNSAPDKSGLPSDRFSAERTGGSVSTLTIQRTQQEDSAVYLCASASASSGNTIYFGEGSWLTVV.

The chain employs TRBV7-9 and TRBJ2-2, with 10 bases fitting TRBD1. Looked up from germline, CDR1 is SEHNR and CDR2 is FQNEAQ (reference sequence). This CDR3 has 15 amino acids. V dropped 11 bases and J dropped 3; count of bases not matched to a gene: 9. CDR3 region: CAGSRQGADTGELFF. DNA for the CDR3: TGTGCCGGATCACGACAGGGGGCCGACACCGGGGAGCTGTTTTTT.

The chain employs TRBV6-5 and TRBJ1-2; D gene ambiguous. The CDR3 has 12 amino acids. V lost 7 bases to trimming and J lost 2 bases, with 8 bases between them. The germline V gene encodes CDR1 MNHEY and CDR2 SVGAGI. CDR3 in amino acids: CASTNWNYGYTF. CDR3 nucleotide sequence: TGTGCCAGCACCAACTGGAACTATGGCTACACCTTC.

The chain couples TRBV4-2 to TRBJ1-2; no clear D gene. Germline CDR1 reads LGHNA; CDR2 reads YNFKEQ. This CDR3 has 14 amino acids. Trimming removed 0 bases from V and 4 bases from J, with 9 bases in between. The CDR3 spells CASSQDRDSYGYTF. For the CDR3, the DNA is TGTGCCAGCAGCCAAGATCGCGATTCCTATGGCTACACCTTC.

V usage is TRBV10-1 and J usage is TRBJ2-3; 12 bases agree with TRBD2. The trim removed 1 base at V and 4 bases at J, leaving 6 bases unmatched. Germline CDR1 WNHNN, CDR2 SYGVQD (reference sequence). This CDR3 contains 17 residues. CDR3 residues: CASSELMTSGGSDTQYF. CDR3 DNA: TGCGCCAGCAGTGAGTTAATGACTAGCGGGGGTTCAGATACGCAGTATTTT.

The rearrangement joins TRBV6-5 to TRBJ1-4; possibly TRBD1 for D (5 bases). The CDR3 sequence is 14 residues long. Germline assignment: CDR1 MNHEY and CDR2 SVGAGI. V dropped 6 bases and J dropped 8 bases, with 16 bases sitting between them. The CDR3 bases are TGTGCCAGCAGCCGCCGGGGGTCTCAAGAAAAACTGTTTTTT. This codes for CASSRRGSQEKLFF.